The rows below give T cell receptor beta chains drawn from one sample of a study of blood T cell repertoires in COVID-19. Method: immunoSEQ multiplex PCR; TCRdb's copy keeps in-frame clones and lacks some. This sample has a few hundred thousand clones, with around 88% found just once. Sequenced input: peripheral blood. The origin of the receptors is an elderly man with acute or convalescent COVID-19. Both conserved end residues are part of each CDR3. Fields, in order: clone size, D gene, J gene, V gene, CDR3 protein, CDR3 DNA. A D gene is named only where the DNA matches it firmly. Only part of the rows carry a size: once, few, many, or a class if the clone is expanded.

>NA|NA|TRBJ1-4|TRBV13
CASSSSGSGNEKLFF
TGTGCCAGCAGCTCCTCCGGTTCAGGGAATGAAAAACTGTTTTTT
>NA|NA|TRBJ1-1|TRBV12-3/TRBV12-4
CASSFLNTEAFF
TGTGCCAGCAGTTTCTTGAACACTGAAGCTTTCTTT
>NA|NA|TRBJ2-7|TRBV10-3
CAISGATYEQYF
TGTGCCATCAGTGGGGCCACCTACGAGCAGTACTTC
>once|NA|TRBJ1-4|TRBV5-1
CASSLAFGSNEKLFF
TGCGCCAGCAGCTTGGCATTCGGGAGTAATGAAAAACTGTTTTTT
>NA|NA|TRBJ1-4|TRBV9
CASSRTAMNEKLFF
TGTGCCAGCAGTCGGACAGCGATGAATGAAAAACTGTTTTTT
>NA|NA|TRBJ1-3|TRBV3-1/TRBV3-2
CASSQSSLSGNTIYF
TGTGCCAGCAGCCAAAGCTCCCTCTCTGGAAACACCATATATTTT
>once|NA|TRBJ1-4|TRBV15
CATSRTPSGGNEKLFF
TGTGCCACCAGCAGAACCCCTTCGGGGGGTAATGAAAAACTGTTTTTT
>NA|NA|TRBJ2-3|TRBV19
CASRTRETDTQYF
TGTGCCAGTAGAACCCGGGAGACAGATACGCAGTATTTT
>NA|NA|TRBJ1-1|TRBV7-3
CASSSGRGGTEAFF
TGTGCCAGCAGCTCCGGCAGGGGAGGGACTGAAGCTTTCTTT
>NA|TRBD2|TRBJ2-1|TRBV27
CASSPNWGERGYNEQFF
TGTGCCAGCAGCCCTAATTGGGGAGAGCGGGGATACAATGAGCAGTTCTTC
>NA|TRBD2|TRBJ2-1|TRBV5-1
CASSSTRGEGYNEQFF
TGCGCCAGCAGCTCGACACGGGGGGAAGGATACAATGAGCAGTTCTTC
>few|TRBD1|TRBJ2-1|TRBV10-1
CASSGGTGVLSEQFF
TGCGCCAGCAGTGGCGGGACAGGGGTTTTAAGTGAGCAGTTCTTC
>NA|TRBD1|TRBJ1-1|TRBV18
CASSQGTAGTEAFF
TGTGCCAGCTCACAGGGGACAGCAGGTACTGAAGCTTTCTTT
>NA|NA|TRBJ1-6|TRBV19
CASSMNLGAKPSPLHF
TGTGCCAGTAGTATGAATTTGGGGGCGAAGCCTTCACCCCTCCACTTT
>NA|NA|TRBJ2-1|TRBV15
CATSGSGGEQFF
TGTGCCACCAGCGGTAGCGGAGGAGAGCAGTTCTTC
>few|TRBD1|TRBJ1-5|TRBV19
CASSIEGTGLRPQHF
TGTGCCAGTAGTATAGAAGGGACAGGGCTCAGGCCCCAGCATTTT
>few|NA|TRBJ2-1|TRBV5-5
CASSLFPGRGTNEQFF
TGTGCCAGCAGCTTGTTTCCCGGGAGAGGAACCAATGAGCAGTTCTTC
>NA|TRBD1|TRBJ1-2|TRBV28
CASSLGTGDGYTF
TGTGCCAGCAGTTTAGGGACAGGGGATGGCTACACCTTC
>NA|TRBD1|TRBJ2-7|TRBV27
CASSWLPRDRGDYEQYF
TGTGCCAGCAGTTGGCTCCCCCGGGACAGGGGCGACTACGAGCAGTACTTC
>NA|TRBD1|TRBJ2-2|TRBV5-6
CASSLVGQDDTGELFF
TGTGCCAGCAGCTTGGTTGGACAGGATGACACCGGGGAGCTGTTTTTT
>NA|TRBD1|TRBJ1-2|TRBV6-5
CASSSGLQGGGYTF
TGTGCCAGCAGTTCTGGACTTCAGGGGGGTGGCTACACCTTC
>NA|NA|TRBJ1-4|TRBV18
CASSPPNRAGAHEKLFF
TGTGCCAGCTCACCACCGAACAGGGCAGGAGCTCATGAAAAACTGTTTTTT